The 27 T cell receptor beta chains given below trace back to one sample, sequenced in a study of blood T cells in healthy people across ages. Using a J-beta primer mix together with a sample-barcoded 5' primer, a second PCR was run for about 7 to 12 cycles. TCRdb called the 5' RACE reads again in MiXCR, with one record for every CDR3 protein. The sample includes 2 million or so distinct CDR3 sequences, approximately 50% of them seen just once. Material for sequencing was blood. Receptors were obtained from a woman in her thirties or forties in good health.

This chain connects TRBV11-2 to TRBJ1-5, with 10 bases matching TRBD1. The CDR3 spans 15 residues. CDR1 SGHAT and CDR2 FQNNGV come from the germline V gene. The V segment lost 5 bases and the J segment 5 bases; nucleotides outside the gene matches: 6. CDR3 loop: CASSDRDRGYQPQHF. The CDR3 DNA reads TGTGCCAGCAGCGACCGGGACAGGGGTTATCAGCCCCAGCATTTT.

V usage is TRBV5-1 and J usage is TRBJ2-4; 7 nucleotides align to TRBD1. V dropped 1 base and J dropped 6; count of bases not matched to a gene: 4. Per the germline V gene, CDR1 is SGHRS and CDR2 is YFSETQ. CDR3 length: 14 amino acids. DNA of the CDR3: TGCGCCAGCAGCTTGAAGGGGGCGCTAAACATTCAGTACTTC. Translating it yields CASSLKGALNIQYF. Complete variable domain (other parts from reference TRBV5-1 and TRBJ2-4): KAGVTQTPRYLIKTRGQQVTLSCSPISGHRSVSWYQQTPGQGLQFLFEYFSETQRNKGNFPGRFSGRQFSNSRSEMNVSTLELGDSALYLCASSLKGALNIQYFGAGTRLSVL.

The count of this clonotype is one. The chain is built from TRBV7-2 and TRBJ2-5, with D perhaps TRBD1 (6 bases). The J call could be wrong; TRBJ2-7 is a better fit for the DNA end. The CDR3 has 14 amino acids. Germline CDR1 reads SGHTA; CDR2 reads FQGNSA. Here the CDR3 DNA reads TGTGCCAGCAGCTCCGGACAGCCCCCCCGCGAGCAGTACTTC. This translates into CASSSGQPPREQYF.

The chain has TRBV20-1 and TRBJ1-2; D perhaps matches TRBD1 (5 bases). CDR3 length equals 13 residues. Germline V gene lookup returns CDR1 DFQATT and CDR2 SNEGSKA (reference sequence). Trimming cost V 7 bases and J 4 bases, with 16 bases left between them. The CDR3 DNA is TGCAGTGGCCCAAGGCCTACAGGCTATGGCTACACCTTC. Residues: CSGPRPTGYGYTF.

The V call is TRBV15, the J call TRBJ2-5; no clear D gene. Germline lookup yields CDR1 LNHNV and CDR2 YYDKDF (reference sequence). V was pared by 0 bases and J by 5 bases, with 10 bases between. The CDR3 consists of 14 residues. The CDR3 DNA is TGTGCCACCAGCAGAGAGGGCGGTATCGAGACCCAGTACTTC. Amino acids: CATSREGGIETQYF.

The V and J genes are TRBV28 and TRBJ2-1; tentatively, D is TRBD1 (5 bases). Trimming stripped 7 bases from V and 3 bases from J, with 13 bases between. CDR1 and CDR2 (germline): MDHEN, SYDVKM. CDR3 length: 14 amino acids. The DNA of the CDR3 is TGTGCCAGCACAGGGCCGCCGGACTACAATGAGCAGTTCTTC. Protein: CASTGPPDYNEQFF.

V and J are TRBV6-1 and TRBJ2-7; weak D call: TRBD1 (6 bases). CDR1 is MNHNS and CDR2 is SASEGT in the germline V gene. This CDR3 is built from 19 residues. Trimming cost V 8 bases and J 0 bases, with 29 bases left between them. CDR3 DNA: TGTGCCAGCGGTAATTTCATGGAGACAGGATCCCCGAGCTCCTACGAGCAGTACTTC. This translates into CASGNFMETGSPSSYEQYF.

The J gene is TRBJ2-4, the V gene TRBV20-1, with D tentatively TRBD1 (6 bases). Germline V gene lookup returns CDR1 DFQATT and CDR2 SNEGSKA (reference sequence). V gave up 1 base and J gave up 13 bases, with 17 bases separating them. The CDR3 loop spans 13 amino acids. The CDR3: CSARGTGLGEQYF. DNA of the CDR3: TGCAGTGCTAGAGGAACAGGGCTGGGGGAGCAGTACTTC.

The chain is built from TRBV11-2 and TRBJ2-3, with D unclear. The CDR3 covers 12 residues. V lost 5 bases, J lost 8 bases, and 11 bases lay in between. In germline, CDR1 is SGHAT, CDR2 FQNNGV. This CDR3 is CASSAPVSTQYF. The CDR3 nucleotides read TGTGCCAGCAGCGCCCCGGTATCTACGCAGTATTTT.

V is TRBV4-3 and J is TRBJ2-4; possibly TRBD1 for D (6 bases). The CDR3 contains 15 residues. Germline V lookup: CDR1 LGHNA, CDR2 YSLEER. The V and J ends lost 3 bases and 13 bases respectively, with 22 bases between them. CDR3 amino acids: CASSQVGSGTSEQYF. The DNA of the CDR3 is TGCGCCAGCAGCCAGGTTGGATCCGGGACATCGGAGCAGTACTTC.

V and J are TRBV20-1 and TRBJ2-3; D uncertain. Trimming took 6 bases from V and 14 from J, leaving 18 bases between them. Germline V gives CDR1 DFQATT, CDR2 SNEGSKA (reference sequence). The CDR3 has 11 residues. DNA of the CDR3: TGCAGTGCGCCTAACACTCCTCCAGTGTATTTT. It yields the protein CSAPNTPPVYF.

This chain joins TRBV28 and TRBJ2-5, with D perhaps assigned TRBD1 or TRBD2 (6 bases each). With 2 bases removed from V and 11 bases from J, the gap between germline ends came to 27 bases. Germline CDR1 reads MDHEN; CDR2 reads SYDVKM. The CDR3 extends over 17 amino acids. The CDR3 DNA is TGTGCCAGCAGTTTAGTCACAAGGGGGGCCAGGGCGAATGAGCAGTACTTC. This translates into CASSLVTRGARANEQYF.

The chain combines TRBV6-5 with TRBJ2-1, with D unresolved. With 4 bases removed from V and 0 bases from J, the gap between germline ends came to 10 bases. In germline, CDR1 is MNHEY, CDR2 SVGAGI. The CDR3 has 15 residues. CDR3 coding DNA: TGTGCCAGCAGTTCCCCAGCTAGCTCCTACAATGAGCAGTTCTTC. It yields the protein CASSSPASSYNEQFF.

This rearrangement joins TRBV5-1 to TRBJ2-7, with 8 positions matching TRBD1. With 0 bases clipped from V and 3 bases from J, the junction kept 5 bases outside the gene matches. This CDR3 contains 15 residues. The germline V gene encodes CDR1 SGHRS and CDR2 YFSETQ. The DNA of the CDR3 is TGCGCCAGCAGCTTGGAACGGACAGGGCTCTACGAGCAGTACTTC. It encodes CASSLERTGLYEQYF.

This clonotype has just a few counts. CDR3 sequence reads: CASSQVVDRTDTQYF. As DNA, the CDR3 is TGCGCCAGCAGCCAAGTGGTAGACCGCACAGATACGCAGTATTTT. The genes are TRBV4-1 and TRBJ2-3; the D is unclear. V was trimmed by 1 base and J by 1 base, leaving 9 bases between them. The germline V gene has CDR1 MGHRA and CDR2 YSYEKL. CDR3 size: 15 residues.

The rearrangement joins TRBV9 to TRBJ2-5; D is ambiguous. Near its end, the DNA agrees better with TRBJ2-7, so the J call may be wrong. CDR3 length: 15 amino acids. CDR1 is SGDLS, CDR2 YYNGEE, per germline. The CDR3 is CASSAGPTVGDEQYF. The CDR3 coding sequence is TGTGCCAGCAGCGCCGGGCCTACAGTGGGTGACGAGCAGTACTTC.

This clonotype came up once. This chain uses TRBV6-1 with TRBJ1-2; no firm D call. V dropped 8 bases and J dropped 2 bases, with 9 bases sitting between them. The CDR3 has 12 amino acids. Germline values: CDR1 MNHNS, CDR2 SASEGT. This CDR3 reads CASASLNYGYTF. CDR3 nucleotides: TGTGCCAGCGCCAGTTTGAACTATGGCTACACCTTC.

This clonotype was counted between two and nine times. This chain links TRBV4-1 with TRBJ1-1; possibly TRBD1 for D (5 bases). CDR3 size: 16 residues. Germline values: CDR1 MGHRA, CDR2 YSYEKL. The V end lost 0 bases, the J end lost 0 bases, and 11 bases lay between the germline ends. CDR3 amino acids: CASSQDGARMNTEAFF. In DNA, the CDR3 is TGCGCCAGCAGCCAAGATGGGGCAAGAATGAACACTGAAGCTTTCTTT.

Notes on this clonotype: At one of its ends the junction is not consistent with the germline gene, which may arise from a read error. The V gene is TRBV10-3, the J gene TRBJ2-3, with 13 positions matching TRBD2. The CDR3 sequence is 17 residues long. Per the germline V gene, CDR1 is ENHRY and CDR2 is SYGVKD. The chain's CDR3 is CAISESGLAGMTDTRYF. In DNA form, the CDR3 reads TGTGCCATCAGTGAGTCGGGACTAGCGGGAATGACAGATACGCGGTATTTT.

This clonotype came up once. The junction departs from germline at one end; a sequencing error may be responsible. V gene TRBV3-1 combines with J gene TRBJ2-5; D uncertain. Germline CDR1 is LGHDT and CDR2 is YNNKEL (reference sequence). The CDR3 covers 15 residues. The DNA of the CDR3 is TGTGCCAGCAACCAAGGCGGCATAGGGCAAGAGACCCAGTACTTC. This encodes CASNQGGIGQETQYF.

V and J are TRBV6-5 and TRBJ2-1; TRBD1 might be the D (6 bases). CDR1 and CDR2 from the germline V gene are MNHEY and SVGAGI. The CDR3 loop spans 15 amino acids. V lost 6 bases and J lost 4, with 16 bases in between. The CDR3 loop is CASRIDRSPYNEQFF. The CDR3 bases are TGTGCCAGCAGGATTGACAGGTCCCCGTACAATGAGCAGTTCTTC.

A note on this clonotype: Germline and junction disagree at one end, which may indicate a read error. The rearrangement uses TRBV11-2 and TRBJ2-5; D might be TRBD1 (6 bases). The CDR3 runs 16 residues. The germline V gene has CDR1 SGHAT and CDR2 FQNNGV. The CDR3 region has the DNA TGTGCCAGCACCAACCGGGACACCTGGTACCAAGAGACCCGGTACTTC. Its protein product is CASTNRDTWYQETRYF.

This clonotype was picked up a small number of times. The V call is TRBV20-1, the J call TRBJ2-1, with 8 nucleotides matching TRBD2. Trimming took 5 bases from V and 1 from J; bases not matched to a gene: 4. This CDR3 has 14 amino acids. Per germline, CDR1 DFQATT and CDR2 SNEGSKA (reference sequence). The CDR3 DNA is TGCAGTGCTGAGGGACTAGGTTCCTACAATGAGCAGTTCTTC. Protein product: CSAEGLGSYNEQFF.

The chain uses TRBV20-1 and TRBJ2-1; tentatively, D is TRBD1 or TRBD2 (5 bases each). CDR1 is DFQATT and CDR2 is SNEGSKA in the germline V gene (reference sequence). V was clipped by 3 bases and J by 5 bases, with 14 bases between them. CDR3 length: 14 amino acids. This chain's CDR3 is CSASAMGVNNEQFF. In DNA, the CDR3 is TGCAGTGCTAGCGCTATGGGGGTGAACAATGAGCAGTTCTTC.

The chain joins TRBV7-3 to TRBJ2-7, with a tentative D call TRBD2 (5 bases). V gave up 3 bases and J gave up 1 base, with 10 bases separating them. Germline-derived CDR1 and CDR2 are SGHTA and FQGTGA. CDR3 length equals 14 residues. The CDR3 sequence is CASSFTRRSYEQYF. The DNA of the CDR3 is TGTGCCAGCAGCTTCACGAGGAGGTCCTACGAGCAGTACTTC.

The CDR3 region is CASSYVGAGEETQYF. Written as DNA, the CDR3 is TGTGCCAGCAGCTACGTGGGGGCTGGTGAGGAGACCCAGTACTTC. The genes are TRBV7-2 and TRBJ2-5; a weak D match, TRBD1 (6 bases). V lost 4 bases, J lost 5 bases, and 17 bases lay in between. CDR1 is SGHTA and CDR2 is FQGNSA in the germline V gene. The CDR3 is made up of 15 amino acids. The full variable domain, completed using reference TRBV7-2 and TRBJ2-5, is GAGVSQSPSNKVTEKGKDVELRCDPISGHTALYWYRQSLGQGLEFLIYFQGNSAPDKSGLPSDRFSAERTGGSVSTLTIQRTQQEDSAVYLCASSYVGAGEETQYFGPGTRLLVL.

This chain links TRBV20-1 with TRBJ2-3, with TRBD2 matching over 11 bases. CDR1 is DFQATT, CDR2 SNEGSKA, per germline (reference sequence). The V segment lost 4 bases and the J segment 3 bases; nucleotides outside the gene matches: 3. The CDR3 has 14 amino acids. CDR3 sequence: CSAISGGETDTQYF. Here the CDR3 DNA reads TGCAGTGCTATTAGCGGGGGGGAAACAGATACGCAGTATTTT.